The 13 T cell receptor beta chains below all came from one sample that was sequenced in a study of blood T cell repertoires in COVID-19. TCRdb's table, derived via immunoSEQ multiplex PCR, lists solely in-frame clones and lacks some. The sample shows approximately 250,000 clones, more than 75% of them seen only once. The sample consisted of peripheral blood. These receptors were obtained from a woman aged 55-69 years who had recovered from COVID-19.

The chain couples TRBV19 to TRBJ1-6; 7 bases align to TRBD1. Germline V gene lookup returns CDR1 LNHDA and CDR2 SQIVND (reference sequence). V shed 1 base, J shed 9 bases, and the junction held 3 bases outside the gene matches. This CDR3 is 14 amino acids long. CDR3 loop: CASSIVTGSSPLHF. In nucleotides, the CDR3 is TGTGCCAGTAGTATAGTGACAGGGAGTTCACCCCTCCACTTT.

This clone was picked up one time. The CDR3 sequence is CASSMGHTGEGETQYF. Written as DNA, the CDR3 is TGTGCCAGCAGCATGGGTCACACCGGAGAGGGAGAGACCCAGTACTTC. The V gene is TRBV11-1, the J gene TRBJ2-5, with TRBD2 as a possible D gene (5 bases). This CDR3 comprises 16 residues. The V gene's germline CDR1 is SGHAT and CDR2 FQDESV (reference sequence). V shed 5 bases and J shed 4 bases, with 20 bases lying between them.

The CDR3 DNA is TGTGCCAGCAGCTTAGCCAACTACAATGAGCAGTTCTTC. This sequence encodes CASSLANYNEQFF. V gene TRBV13 combines with J gene TRBJ2-1; D gene ambiguous. In germline, CDR1 is PRHDT, CDR2 FYEKMQ (reference sequence). The germline V and J ends were trimmed by 1 base and 3 bases, with 4 bases remaining between them. The CDR3 runs to 13 residues. The whole variable domain, filled in from reference TRBV13 and TRBJ2-1, reads AAGVIQSPRHLIKEKRETATLKCYPIPRHDTVYWYQQGPGQDPQFLISFYEKMQSDKGSIPDRFSAQQFSDYHSELNMSSLELGDSALYFCASSLANYNEQFFGPGTRLTVL.

The table lists this clone with a few counts. This sequence joins TRBV7-2 and TRBJ2-7; 9 bases align to TRBD2. V lost 3 bases and J lost 3; bases outside the gene matches: 9. CDR1 and CDR2 from the germline V gene are SGHTA and FQGNSA. This CDR3 has 16 residues. The CDR3 DNA is TGTGCCAGCAGCTTTGCCTATGGGCGGGGGGGCTACGAGCAGTACTTC. Its protein is CASSFAYGRGGYEQYF.

This sequence joins TRBV28 and TRBJ2-2; D gene uncertain. Germline V gives CDR1 MDHEN, CDR2 SYDVKM. The CDR3 totals 14 residues. V was pared by 5 bases and J by 2 bases, with 9 bases between. The CDR3 loop is CASSAGYNTGELFF. DNA of the CDR3: TGTGCCAGCAGTGCAGGCTATAACACCGGGGAGCTGTTTTTT.

The chain employs TRBV28 and TRBJ1-1, with 7 bases lining up with TRBD1. Per the germline V gene, CDR1 is MDHEN and CDR2 is SYDVKM. Trimming cost V 5 bases and J 12 bases; bases outside gene matches: 6. The CDR3 is 11 residues long. CDR3 protein: CASSNDRVTFF. Here the CDR3 DNA reads TGTGCCAGCAGTAACGACAGGGTGACTTTCTTT.

The chain combines TRBV5-5 with TRBJ1-1; unclear D gene. This CDR3 is 11 amino acids long. CDR1 is SGHKS and CDR2 is YYEKEE in the germline V gene (reference sequence). Trimming cost V 2 bases and J 9 bases, with 8 bases left between them. The CDR3 region is CASSLQSQAFF. As DNA, the CDR3 is TGTGCCAGCAGCTTACAGTCTCAAGCTTTCTTT.

This chain connects TRBV6-1 to TRBJ1-3; possibly TRBD1 for D (5 bases). V lost 0 bases and J lost 4, with 10 bases in between. Germline V gene lookup returns CDR1 MNHNS and CDR2 SASEGT. The CDR3 spans 15 residues. The DNA for the CDR3 is TGTGCCAGCAGTGAAGCGCGCGGGGCCGGAAACACCATATATTTT. This sequence encodes CASSEARGAGNTIYF.

The chain carries TRBV9 and TRBJ1-4, with 8 bases identical to TRBD1. Per germline, CDR1 SGDLS and CDR2 YYNGEE. The CDR3 is 17 residues long. J gave up 0 bases and V 3 bases, and 7 bases lay outside the gene matches. The CDR3 reads CASSGGQGATTNEKLFF. The CDR3 DNA is TGTGCCAGCAGCGGCGGACAGGGAGCCACAACTAATGAAAAACTGTTTTTT.

V usage is TRBV9 and J usage is TRBJ2-2; D is possibly TRBD2 (6 bases). CDR1 and CDR2 from the germline V gene are SGDLS and YYNGEE. The CDR3 totals 16 residues. Trimming took 0 bases from V and 2 from J, leaving 11 bases between them. The CDR3, as DNA: TGTGCCAGCAGCGTAGCGACTAGTTCAAACACCGGGGAGCTGTTTTTT. Translation gives CASSVATSSNTGELFF.

The chain has TRBV11-3 and TRBJ1-1; D ambiguous. The germline CDR1 and CDR2 sequences are SGHNT and YENEEA. Trimming took off 1 base at V and 10 bases at J, with 13 bases between the two ends. This CDR3 spans 13 amino acids. The CDR3 DNA is TGTGCCAGCAGCTTAGCGACGGGAAGGACAGCTTTCTTT. It specifies CASSLATGRTAFF.

The chain has TRBV6-5 and TRBJ2-7; 9 nucleotides align to TRBD1. This CDR3 is built from 14 residues. J was trimmed by 0 bases and V by 6 bases; bases with no gene match: 3. The germline gives CDR1 MNHEY, CDR2 SVGAGI. The CDR3 DNA reads as TGTGCCAGCAGGCGGACAGGGGACTCCTACGAGCAGTACTTC. Its protein is CASRRTGDSYEQYF.

The chain has TRBV6-1 and TRBJ1-5, with a possible D match to TRBD1 (5 bases). CDR3 length equals 14 residues. Germline V gene sequence: CDR1 MNHNS, CDR2 SASEGT. Trimming pared 8 bases from V and 1 base from J, leaving 12 bases between. The CDR3 sequence is CASGAGRSNQPQHF. The CDR3 nucleotides are TGTGCCAGCGGGGCAGGGAGGAGCAATCAGCCCCAGCATTTT.